A selection of T cell receptor beta chains follows, all from one sample in a study of beta chain features in type 1 diabetes. Using immunoSEQ multiplex PCR, the repertoire was profiled, and TCRdb retains in-frame clones only, with some absent. The table has more than 95,000 clones, around 30% seen once; the top ten hold roughly 0.58%. Input material: central memory CD4+ T cells from blood. The receptors derive from a woman younger than 35 with type 1 diabetes. The CDR3 runs from the conserved cysteine through the conserved F or W. The D gene is left open where the match is weak. The size field is filled for only some rows; it gives once, few, many or a size class.

>TRBJ1-1|TRBV19|few|NA
CASSMVSGIGPEAFF
TGTGCCAGTAGTATGGTCTCAGGAATCGGCCCTGAAGCTTTCTTT
>TRBJ1-3|TRBV13|NA|TRBD1
CASSIRLTGFNTIYF
TGTGCCAGCAGCATCCGCCTGACAGGGTTTAACACCATATATTTT
>TRBJ1-4|TRBV5-1|NA|TRBD1
CASSGQGAAEKLFF
TGCGCCAGCAGCGGACAGGGGGCGGCGGAAAAACTGTTTTTT
>TRBJ2-1|TRBV2|NA|TRBD1
CASSEVGTVKNEQFF
TGTGCCAGCAGTGAAGTTGGGACAGTTAAAAATGAGCAGTTCTTC
>TRBJ1-5|TRBV19|NA|NA
CASDDFGQAYNQPQHF
TGTGCCAGCGACGATTTCGGCCAGGCCTACAATCAGCCCCAGCATTTT
>TRBJ2-7|TRBV18|few|NA
CASSPRQASSYEQYF
TGTGCCAGCTCACCACGGCAGGCGAGCTCCTACGAGCAGTACTTC
>TRBJ1-2|TRBV25-1|NA|NA
CASSESIYGYTF
TGTGCCAGCAGTGAATCAATTTATGGCTACACCTTC
>TRBJ1-1|TRBV28|NA|NA
CASSLSEAFF
TGTGCCAGCAGTTTATCGGAAGCTTTCTTT
>TRBJ2-1|TRBV5-4|NA|TRBD2
CASNGASGRSYNEQFF
TGTGCCAGCAACGGGGCTAGCGGGAGGTCGTACAATGAGCAGTTCTTC
>TRBJ2-1|TRBV19|NA|TRBD2
CASKFREDYNEQFF
TGTGCCAGTAAATTCCGGGAGGACTACAATGAGCAGTTCTTC
>TRBJ2-5|TRBV4-1|NA|TRBD1
CASSQGGTEQETQYF
TGCGCCAGCAGCCAAGGAGGGACAGAACAAGAGACCCAGTACTTC
>TRBJ2-1|TRBV5-4|NA|NA
CASSLVVGGTNEQFF
TGTGCCAGCAGCTTGGTCGTTGGAGGAACCAATGAGCAGTTCTTC
>TRBJ2-2|TRBV14|NA|NA
CASSQAYSQMNTGELFF
TGTGCCAGCAGCCAAGCATACAGCCAGATGAACACCGGGGAGCTGTTTTTT
>TRBJ2-5|TRBV30|few|TRBD2
CAWATSRETQYF
TGTGCCTGGGCGACTAGCAGAGAGACCCAGTACTTC
>TRBJ2-3|TRBV25-1|NA|TRBD2
CASSESRRAGGVTDTQYF
TGTGCCAGCAGTGAATCCCGAAGGGCGGGAGGGGTCACAGATACGCAGTATTTT
>TRBJ2-1|TRBV29-1|NA|NA
CSVESPRRSSYNEQFF
TGCAGCGTTGAATCCCCTCGTCGCAGCTCCTACAATGAGCAGTTCTTC
>TRBJ1-1|TRBV19|few|NA
CASQPRALNTEAFF
TGTGCCAGCCAACCCAGGGCGTTGAACACTGAAGCTTTCTTT
>TRBJ2-1|TRBV28|NA|NA
CASSFSPRPGEQFF
TGTGCCAGCAGTTTCAGCCCCCGACCGGGGGAGCAGTTCTTC
>TRBJ1-1|TRBV4-1|NA|NA
CASSQVQENEAFF
TGCGCCAGCAGCCAAGTCCAGGAAAATGAAGCTTTCTTT
>TRBJ2-1|TRBV4-2|NA|NA
CASSLGGAGKNEQFF
TGTGCCAGCAGCTTAGGTGGGGCAGGGAAGAATGAGCAGTTCTTC
>TRBJ1-5|TRBV4-3|NA|TRBD1
CASSPHLRGNQPQHF
TGCGCCAGCAGCCCACACCTCAGGGGGAATCAGCCCCAGCATTTT
>TRBJ2-3|TRBV25-1|NA|TRBD1
CASSDTLGQGDSTDTQYF
TGTGCCAGCAGTGACACCCTCGGGCAGGGGGATAGCACAGATACGCAGTATTTT
>TRBJ2-3|TRBV27|few|TRBD2
CASSPPGLAGNTDTQYF
TGTGCCAGCAGTCCCCCTGGACTAGCGGGCAACACAGATACGCAGTATTTT
>TRBJ1-2|TRBV2|NA|NA
CASEYARAEGYTF
TGTGCCAGCGAATACGCCAGGGCGGAGGGCTACACCTTC
>TRBJ1-1|TRBV29-1|NA|TRBD1
CSGGQGSTEAFF
TGCAGCGGGGGACAGGGTAGCACTGAAGCTTTCTTT
>TRBJ2-1|TRBV25-1|NA|TRBD2
CASSRKASGTYNEQFF
TGTGCCAGCAGTCGGAAGGCTAGCGGGACCTACAATGAGCAGTTCTTC
>TRBJ2-2|TRBV2|few|TRBD1
CASRGQGASGELFF
TGTGCCAGCAGAGGACAGGGGGCGTCCGGGGAGCTGTTTTTT
>TRBJ2-5|TRBV18|few|NA
CASSRGDGETQYF
TGTGCCAGCTCACGCGGGGACGGAGAGACCCAGTACTTC
>TRBJ1-2|TRBV7-2|NA|TRBD1
CASSLSGTGDGYTF
TGTGCCAGCAGCTTAAGTGGGACAGGGGACGGCTACACCTTC
>TRBJ2-2|TRBV29-1|many|NA
CSVDGAGRELFF
TGCAGCGTTGATGGGGCCGGCAGGGAGCTGTTTTTT
>TRBJ2-1|TRBV5-6|NA|TRBD2
CASSYPSGSSYNEQFF
TGTGCCAGCAGCTACCCTAGCGGGAGCTCCTACAATGAGCAGTTCTTC
>TRBJ1-1|TRBV10-3|NA|TRBD1
CAISTRGPGGAFF
TGTGCCATCAGCACCAGGGGGCCTGGGGGCGCTTTCTTT
>TRBJ2-3|TRBV30|NA|NA
CAWSASSDTQYF
TGTGCCTGGAGTGCTAGCTCAGATACGCAGTATTTT
>TRBJ2-5|TRBV12-5|NA|NA
CASATLAVGTQYF
TGTGCTAGTGCCACACTAGCAGTCGGGACCCAGTACTTC
>TRBJ2-1|TRBV4-3|NA|TRBD2
CASSQDREGEAFF
TGCGCCAGCAGCCAAGATCGGGAGGGAGAGGCGTTCTTC
>TRBJ2-3|TRBV6-5|few|TRBD1
CASSYTGTGVTDTQYF
TGTGCCAGCAGTTACACCGGGACAGGGGTCACAGATACGCAGTATTTT
>TRBJ2-2|TRBV7-3|few|TRBD1
CASSSPTGDGSTGELFF
TGTGCCAGCAGCTCCCCGACAGGGGACGGAAGCACCGGGGAGCTGTTTTTT
>TRBJ2-2|TRBV30|NA|NA
CAWSRPDLDIPGELFF
TGTGCCTGGAGTAGACCGGATTTGGACATACCCGGGGAGCTGTTTTTT
>TRBJ1-2|TRBV4-3|NA|NA
CASSQASETGYGYTF
TGCGCCAGCAGCCAAGCTTCCGAGACAGGCTATGGCTACACCTTC
>TRBJ1-1|TRBV12-5|NA|NA
CASGLNIVNTEAFF
TGTGCTAGTGGTTTGAATATCGTGAACACTGAAGCTTTCTTT
>TRBJ1-2|TRBV5-1|few|TRBD1
CASSLAGTVDLGYGYTF
TGCGCCAGCAGCTTAGCCGGGACAGTTGATTTGGGCTATGGCTACACCTTC
>TRBJ1-5|TRBV5-6|NA|NA
CASSRRGNQPQHF
TGTGCCAGCAGCCGACGGGGCAATCAGCCCCAGCATTTT
>TRBJ2-3|TRBV6-1|few|NA
CASSEVASMDTQYF
TGTGCCAGCAGTGAGGTGGCTAGCATGGATACGCAGTATTTT
>TRBJ2-1|TRBV10-2|NA|NA
CASSVGSTSRYDEQFF
TGCGCCAGCAGTGTTGGGAGTACGTCTAGATACGATGAGCAGTTCTTC
>TRBJ2-3|TRBV2|NA|TRBD1
CASRAGQGAKDTQYF
TGTGCCAGCAGGGCGGGACAGGGGGCGAAAGATACGCAGTATTTT
>TRBJ1-1|TRBV2|NA|NA
CASRGQMPEAFF
TGTGCCAGCAGGGGACAAATGCCCGAAGCTTTCTTT
>TRBJ2-3|TRBV27|NA|TRBD2
CASSLRSGSFGTQYF
TGTGCCAGCAGTTTAAGGAGCGGGAGTTTCGGTACGCAGTATTTT
>TRBJ1-2|TRBV5-6|many|TRBD1
CASSFYSIPGQGIDGYTF
TGTGCCAGCAGCTTTTACTCCATACCGGGACAGGGTATCGACGGCTACACCTTC
>TRBJ1-2|TRBV29-1|few|TRBD1
CSVDGTGGSYGYTF
TGCAGCGTTGACGGGACAGGGGGGAGCTATGGCTACACCTTC
>TRBJ1-2|TRBV7-8|NA|NA
CASSLDTRNGYTF
TGTGCCAGCAGCTTAGATACCAGGAACGGCTACACCTTC